The TCR beta chain described here comes from a study of CD8+CD57+ T cells in acquired aplastic anemia. At the level of the study: The mean DNA yield obtained from sorted CD4+ and CD8+ cells came to approximately 3 ug.

The use of genomic DNA as template underpinned the TCR beta VDJ and CDR3 profiling. MiXCR, applied by TCRdb to the reads, yields one record per CDR3 protein. The sample shows more than 200,000 distinct CDR3 sequences, roughly 50% of them seen only once. Looked up from germline, CDR1 is SGHAT and CDR2 is FQNNGV. Trimming removed 6 bases from V and 5 bases from J, with 7 bases in between. The CDR3 consists of 11 residues. Study-wide results and limits: Patients and controls shared fewer than 30 CD8+ CDR3 sequences.

Only patients with CD8+CD57+ cell expansion on flow cytometry were chosen for sequencing. The enrolled patients all had severe acquired aplastic anemia. At blood sampling, none of the patients had yet received therapy. Worth noting for this clonotype: Its cognate antigen is unknown.

The specimen was sorted CD4+, CD8+, or CD8+CD57+ T cells (not recorded which) from PBMCs. This receptor was obtained from a human donor with aplastic anemia. The chain combines TRBV11-2 with TRBJ1-1, with TRBD1 as a possible D gene (5 bases). DNA of the CDR3: TGTGCCAGCAGTCACAGGACTGAAGCTTTCTTT. The encoded protein is CASSHRTEAFF. The entire variable domain, with the rest obtained from reference TRBV11-2 and TRBJ1-1, is as follows: EAGVAQSPRYKIIEKRQSVAFWCNPISGHATLYWYQQILGQGPKLLIQFQNNGVVDDSQLPKDRFSAERLKGVDSTLKIQPAKLEDSAVYLCASSHRTEAFFGQGTRLTVV.